This is a list of T cell receptor beta chains from one sample in a study of beta chain features in type 1 diabetes. Some clones are missing from TCRdb's copy, which holds only in-frame ones; the method was immunoSEQ multiplex PCR. Of around 500,000 clones in the sample, approximately 28% are singletons; the top ten hold around 0.065%. Input material: naive CD4+ T cells from blood. The receptors shown here come from a man younger than 30 in good health. CDR3s include the opening cysteine and the closing phenylalanine or tryptophan. Fields, in order: CDR3 length, clone size, J gene, D gene, V gene, CDR3 DNA, CDR3 protein. The D gene is left open where the match is weak. For some rows the clone size is stated as once, few or many, or as a class when expanded; others skip it.

11,.,TRBJ2-5,.,TRBV2,TGTGCCAGCAGTGTGGAGGAGACCCAGTACTTC,CASSVEETQYF
13,.,TRBJ2-3,.,TRBV7-6,TGTGCCAGCAGCTTACAGGGGGGCGATACGCAGTATTTT,CASSLQGGDTQYF
16,few,TRBJ2-1,.,TRBV10-3,TGTGCCATCAGTGCGGGCGCGGACCGGAGGGGAAATGAGCAGTTCTTC,CAISAGADRRGNEQFF
14,.,TRBJ1-1,.,TRBV7-9,TGTGCCAGCAGCTTAGAAGGGGGGAACACTGAAGCTTTCTTT,CASSLEGGNTEAFF
13,.,TRBJ2-5,.,TRBV5-1,TGCGCCAGCAGCTTCGGCAGCCAAGAGACCCAGTACTTC,CASSFGSQETQYF
14,.,TRBJ1-5,.,TRBV14,TGTGCCAGCAGCCGCGGGCCTGGCAATCAGCCCCAGCATTTT,CASSRGPGNQPQHF
15,.,TRBJ1-4,TRBD1,TRBV30,TGTGCCCAAGGGAGGGGGACAGTTGGAAATGAAAAACTGTTTTTT,CAQGRGTVGNEKLFF
16,few,TRBJ2-4,TRBD2,TRBV15,TGTGCCACCAGCAGAGGTGGGACTAGCGGGTTGCTACAGCAGTACTTC,CATSRGGTSGLLQQYF
15,.,TRBJ2-1,TRBD2,TRBV4-1,TGCGCCAGCAGCCAAGGACTAGCAACAGACAATGAGCAGTTCTTC,CASSQGLATDNEQFF
12,.,TRBJ2-7,.,TRBV6-5,TGTGCCAGCAGTTACCTGAGGGGAGAGCAGTACTTC,CASSYLRGEQYF
19,few,TRBJ2-7,TRBD2,TRBV4-3,TGCGCCAGCAGCCAAGTGCTTAGACTAGCGGGAGGGAGCTCCTACGAGCAGTACTTC,CASSQVLRLAGGSSYEQYF
16,few,TRBJ2-5,TRBD2,TRBV11-2,TGTGCCAGCAGCTTGGGAAGCGGGAGGGCGAAAGAGACCCAGTACTTC,CASSLGSGRAKETQYF
12,.,TRBJ2-7,.,TRBV15,TGTGCCACCAGCAGCTTTACCGGCGAGCAGTACTTC,CATSSFTGEQYF
14,.,TRBJ1-1,.,TRBV27,TGTGCCAGTTGGCCGCGCCGCAGGAACACTGAAGCTTTCTTT,CASWPRRRNTEAFF
12,.,TRBJ2-3,.,TRBV7-9,TGTGCCAGCAGCGTTCGCACAGATACGCAGTATTTT,CASSVRTDTQYF
14,.,TRBJ1-5,.,TRBV30,TGTGCCTGGAGTGTGAGGGACCTCGATCAGCCCCAGCATTTT,CAWSVRDLDQPQHF
15,.,TRBJ1-2,.,TRBV30,TGTGCCTGGAGTGCGGACAGAAGAAGTAACTATGGCTACACCTTC,CAWSADRRSNYGYTF
14,.,TRBJ2-1,.,TRBV30,TGTGCCTGCCACCGGGACACCTCCTACAATGAGCAGTTCTTC,CACHRDTSYNEQFF
15,few,TRBJ2-7,TRBD1,TRBV29-1,TGCAGCGTCGGGACAGGGGGCCTCCCGCGAGCCGAGCAGTACTTC,CSVGTGGLPRAEQYF
17,.,TRBJ2-5,.,TRBV14,TGTGCCAGCAGCCAAGAAGGACAACAGGGCCCGGAAGAGACCCAGTACTTC,CASSQEGQQGPEETQYF
13,.,TRBJ1-1,.,TRBV4-3,TGCGCCAGCAGCCAAGCTTGGGGAGATGGGGCTTTCTTT,CASSQAWGDGAFF
15,.,TRBJ2-1,.,TRBV4-1,TGCGCCAGCAGCCAAGTAGGGCAGCCCTACAATGAGCAGTTCTTC,CASSQVGQPYNEQFF
12,few,TRBJ1-1,TRBD1,TRBV30,TGTGCCGGGGGGACAGGGAACACTGAAGCTTTCTTT,CAGGTGNTEAFF
15,.,TRBJ2-4,.,TRBV30,TGTGCCTGGAGTGTACTTTTAAGGGAGAGAAACATTCAGTACTTC,CAWSVLLRERNIQYF
14,few,TRBJ2-1,TRBD2,TRBV30,TGTGCCTGGAGGTCCAGCGGGACTTACAATGAGCAGTTCTTC,CAWRSSGTYNEQFF
13,few,TRBJ2-1,.,TRBV9,TGTGCCAGCAGCGTAGATCTCTACAATGAGCAGTTCTTC,CASSVDLYNEQFF